This TCR beta chain was sequenced for a study of Ad26.COV2.S vaccination and SARS-CoV-2 variants. Study-wide background: The donor participated in the COV1001 trial, in its Ad26.COV2.S arm. Administration of Ad26.COV2.S was intramuscular, either once or twice 56 days apart. Findings of the study overall: Quantification of TCR breadth and depth may have yielded underestimates of total T cell responses.

CDR1 MNHEY and CDR2 SMNVEV come from the germline V gene (reference sequence). Trimming pared 5 bases from V and 2 bases from J, leaving 12 bases between. The CDR3 is 14 residues long. The assay was immunoSEQ multiplex PCR, and TCRdb's table has in-frame clones only and misses some. The table records approximately 300,000 clones, about 86% of them present only once. Turning to this clone: The antigen is not known.

The treatment: around 19 received Ad26.COV2.S at low or high dose, single or two shots; five or six received placebo; per-sample allocation not given. Sample collection was performed on day 63 after the first vaccine or placebo injection. It was an adult aged 18-55 years in Boston who was the donor. The source of this sequence is a person between 18 and 60 years old who received the Ad26.COV2.S COVID-19 vaccine or a placebo. The gene calls are TRBV27 and TRBJ1-2; D uncertain. The specimen comprised peripheral blood, sampled in a trial of Ad26.COV2.S vaccine versus placebo. CDR3 DNA sequence: TGTGCCAGCAGTCCGACCGACCCGAACTATGGCTACACCTTC. It encodes CASSPTDPNYGYTF.